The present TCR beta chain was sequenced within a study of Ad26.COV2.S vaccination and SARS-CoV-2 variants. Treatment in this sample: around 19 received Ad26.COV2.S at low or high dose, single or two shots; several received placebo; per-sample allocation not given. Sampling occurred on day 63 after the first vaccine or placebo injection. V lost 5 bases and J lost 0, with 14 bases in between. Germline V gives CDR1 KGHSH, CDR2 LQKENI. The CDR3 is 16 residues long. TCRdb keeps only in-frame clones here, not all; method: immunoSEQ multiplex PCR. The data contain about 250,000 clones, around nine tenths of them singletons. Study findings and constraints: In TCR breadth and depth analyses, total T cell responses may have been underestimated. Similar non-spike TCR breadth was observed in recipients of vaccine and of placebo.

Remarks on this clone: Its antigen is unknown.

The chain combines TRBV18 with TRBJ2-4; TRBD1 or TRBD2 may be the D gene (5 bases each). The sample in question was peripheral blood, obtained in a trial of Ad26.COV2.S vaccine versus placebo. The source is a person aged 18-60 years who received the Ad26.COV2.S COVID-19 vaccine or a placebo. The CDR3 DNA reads TGTGCCAGCTCATCGGGACGACAAGTAGCCAAAAACATTCAGTACTTC. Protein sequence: CASSSGRQVAKNIQYF. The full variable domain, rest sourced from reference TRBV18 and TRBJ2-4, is NAGVMQNPRHLVRRRGQEARLRCSPMKGHSHVYWYRQLPEEGLKFMVYLQKENIIDESGMPKERFSAEFPKEGPSILRIQQVVRGDSAAYFCASSSGRQVAKNIQYFGAGTRLSVL.